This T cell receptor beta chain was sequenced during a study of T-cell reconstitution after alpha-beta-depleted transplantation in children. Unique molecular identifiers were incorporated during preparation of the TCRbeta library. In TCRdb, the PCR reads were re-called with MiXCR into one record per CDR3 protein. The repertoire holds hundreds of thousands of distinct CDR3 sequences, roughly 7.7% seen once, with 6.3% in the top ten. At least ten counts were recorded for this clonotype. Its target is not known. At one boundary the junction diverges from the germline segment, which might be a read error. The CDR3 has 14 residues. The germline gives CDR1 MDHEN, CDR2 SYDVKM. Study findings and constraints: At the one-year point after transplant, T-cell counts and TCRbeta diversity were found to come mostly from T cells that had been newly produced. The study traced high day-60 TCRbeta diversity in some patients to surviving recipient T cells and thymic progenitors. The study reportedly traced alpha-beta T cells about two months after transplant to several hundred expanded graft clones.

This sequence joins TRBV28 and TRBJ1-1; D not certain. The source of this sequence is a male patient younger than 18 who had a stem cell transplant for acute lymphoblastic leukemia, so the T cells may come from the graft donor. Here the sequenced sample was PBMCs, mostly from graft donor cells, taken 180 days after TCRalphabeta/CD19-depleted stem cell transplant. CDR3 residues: CASSNPGPNIEAFF. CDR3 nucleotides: TGTGCCAGCAGCAACCCCGGGCCGAACATTGAAGCTTTCTTT.